The 18 T cell receptor beta chains in this list originate from one sample, sequenced in a study of blood T cell repertoires in COVID-19 (dated by TCRdb to about 2020). Library construction relied on the immunoSEQ multiplex PCR assay. TCRdb mirrors the immuneACCESS table, restricted to in-frame sequences. Some clones are absent from its copies; in checked studies, under half trace to an unresolved V gene, and the reason for the others is unknown. The sample table shows some 300,000 clones, and approximately 90% are seen once. About 6% of the sample belongs to the ten largest clones. Sequencing input: peripheral blood. These receptors all stem from a woman aged 50 to 60 with COVID-19, enrolled during active disease.

The rearrangement joins TRBV18 to TRBJ1-1; D not certain. Germline V gives CDR1 KGHSH, CDR2 LQKENI. The CDR3 has 16 amino acids. V lost 2 bases and J 0 bases, leaving 13 bases between the germline ends. The DNA of the CDR3 is TGTGCCAGCTCACCAACCTCGGGGAGCATGAACACTGAAGCTTTCTTT. This codes for CASSPTSGSMNTEAFF.

The chain is built from TRBV3-1 (or the pseudogene TRBV3-2) and TRBJ2-1, with TRBD1 matching 8 bases. The germline CDR1 and CDR2 sequences are LGHDT and YNNKEL (reference sequence). This CDR3 has 17 residues. V lost 0 bases and J lost 4; bases outside the gene matches: 8. The CDR3 is CASSQEGGDRSYNEQFF. CDR3 bases: TGTGCCAGCAGCCAAGAAGGAGGGGACAGGTCATACAATGAGCAGTTCTTC.

This chain uses TRBV11-2 with TRBJ1-1, with a possible D match to TRBD1 (5 bases). Germline V gene lookup returns CDR1 SGHAT and CDR2 FQNNGV. Between the trimmed V and J ends, which lost 0 bases and 2 bases, there was a span of 10 bases. CDR3 length equals 15 residues. CDR3 bases: TGTGCCAGCAGCTTAGAGGGCAGGGTAAACACTGAAGCTTTCTTT. Amino acid sequence: CASSLEGRVNTEAFF.

This clone has just one count. The chain links TRBV5-3 to TRBJ1-2, with 7 bases fitting TRBD1. TRBV5-3 is given ORF status, its function remaining uncertain. This CDR3 has 19 residues. Losses at the gene ends were 1 base for V and 1 base for J; bases not matched to a gene: 16. Here the CDR3 reads CARSLTHPGTAIFNYGYTF. In DNA, the CDR3 is TGTGCCAGAAGCTTGACTCACCCTGGGACAGCAATATTTAACTATGGCTACACCTTC.

V gene TRBV6-5 combines with J gene TRBJ1-2; D not resolved. CDR1 and CDR2 from the germline V gene are MNHEY and SVGAGI. Trimming stripped 6 bases from V and 4 bases from J, with 9 bases between. This CDR3 has 12 residues. CDR3 DNA sequence: TGTGCCAGCAGCCCGGGAGTCTATGGCTACACCTTC. This codes for CASSPGVYGYTF.

This chain uses TRBV7-9 with TRBJ2-3; a possible D gene is TRBD2 (5 bases). This CDR3 has 14 amino acids. The V end was cut by 5 bases, the J end by 5 bases, with 14 bases between. Per the germline V gene, CDR1 is SEHNR and CDR2 is FQNEAQ (reference sequence). The CDR3 DNA reads as TGTGCCAGCAGCCCTACCGGGGTCGGAGATACGCAGTATTTT. This gives the protein CASSPTGVGDTQYF.

V and J are TRBV3-1 (or the pseudogene TRBV3-2) and TRBJ2-7; 10 nucleotides align to TRBD1. CDR1 is LGHDT and CDR2 is YNNKEL in the germline V gene (reference sequence). V shed 4 bases, J shed 5 bases, and the junction held 5 bases outside the gene matches. The CDR3 is 14 residues long. CDR3 sequence reads: CASSRGTGEDEQYF. CDR3 nucleotides: TGTGCCAGCAGCCGAGGGACAGGGGAGGACGAGCAGTACTTC.

CDR3 sequence: CASSLENLAGNEQFF. CDR3 sequence (DNA): TGTGCCAGCAGCTTGGAAAATCTAGCGGGTAATGAGCAGTTCTTC. The rearrangement joins TRBV5-8 to TRBJ2-1, with 8 bases that match TRBD2. The CDR3 covers 15 residues. Trimming removed 0 bases from V and 7 bases from J; junction bases left unmatched: 6. Per germline, CDR1 SGHTS and CDR2 YDEGEE.

This sequence joins TRBV6-4 and TRBJ1-1; D may be TRBD1 (6 bases). This CDR3 has 17 residues. The germline V gene encodes CDR1 MRHNA and CDR2 SNTAGT. V was pared by 6 bases and J by 0 bases, with 20 bases between. In DNA form, the CDR3 reads TGTGCCAGCAGACCCAACCCCGGACAGCAACTGAACACTGAAGCTTTCTTT. Translation gives CASRPNPGQQLNTEAFF.

Only a few counts were recorded for this clone. The CDR3: CASSFRGSSTDTQYF. The DNA of the CDR3 is TGTGCCAGCAGCTTCAGGGGATCTAGCACAGATACGCAGTATTTT. The gene calls are TRBV7-2 and TRBJ2-3; D may be TRBD1 (6 bases). From germline, CDR1 is SGHTA and CDR2 FQGNSA. This CDR3 comprises 15 residues. Trimming took 3 bases from V and 0 from J, leaving 10 bases between them. Full variable domain (rest looked up from reference TRBV7-2 and TRBJ2-3): GAGVSQSPSNKVTEKGKDVELRCDPISGHTALYWYRQSLGQGLEFLIYFQGNSAPDKSGLPSDRFSAERTGGSVSTLTIQRTQQEDSAVYLCASSFRGSSTDTQYFGPGTRLTVL.

J is TRBJ1-2 and V is TRBV6-6; 8 bases fit TRBD1. V lost 2 bases and J lost 6; bases outside the gene matches: 8. Germline V gene sequence: CDR1 MNHNY, CDR2 SVGAGI (reference sequence). This CDR3 is 15 amino acids long. Written as DNA, the CDR3 is TGTGCCAGCAGTTACCCCACCAAACAGGGGGATGGCTACACCTTC. Amino acids: CASSYPTKQGDGYTF.

The chain combines TRBV30 with TRBJ1-1, with 8 bases that match TRBD1. Losses at the gene ends were 4 bases for V and 3 bases for J; bases not matched to a gene: 4. The CDR3 contains 13 residues. Germline V gene lookup returns CDR1 GTSNPN and CDR2 SVGIG (reference sequence). The CDR3 here is CAWMDRVYTEAFF. Here the CDR3 DNA reads TGTGCCTGGATGGACAGGGTGTACACTGAAGCTTTCTTT.

The rearrangement links TRBV3-1 (or the pseudogene TRBV3-2) to TRBJ2-7, with 8 bases fitting TRBD2. Trimming removed 4 bases from V and 4 bases from J; junction bases left unmatched: 9. The CDR3 runs to 15 residues. Per the germline V gene, CDR1 is LGHDT and CDR2 is YNNKEL (reference sequence). CDR3 in amino acids: CASSPFPGGQYEQYF. As DNA, the CDR3 is TGTGCCAGCAGCCCCTTTCCGGGAGGGCAATACGAGCAGTACTTC.

The rearrangement joins TRBV13 to TRBJ2-3, with D possibly matching TRBD2 (6 bases). The ends were cut back, 2 bases at V and 5 bases at J, with 14 bases in the middle. The germline V gene encodes CDR1 PRHDT and CDR2 FYEKMQ (reference sequence). CDR3 size: 15 residues. CDR3 amino acids: CASSLRGLVGDTQYF. The CDR3 DNA is TGTGCCAGCAGCTTACGGGGGTTGGTGGGAGATACGCAGTATTTT.

This chain uses TRBV5-1 with TRBJ2-5; D is possibly TRBD1 (5 bases). There are 15 residues in the CDR3. Trimming shortened V by 1 base and J by 3 bases, and 13 bases separated the two germline ends. The germline gives CDR1 SGHRS, CDR2 YFSETQ. CDR3 sequence (DNA): TGCGCCAGCAGCTTGACAGGTGGGTCGGAAGAGACCCAGTACTTC. It encodes CASSLTGGSEETQYF.

The rearrangement uses TRBV11-2 and TRBJ2-1; D may be TRBD2 (5 bases). The V gene lost 5 bases and the J gene lost 7 bases, with 12 bases spanning the gap. The CDR3 loop spans 13 amino acids. CDR1 and CDR2 (germline): SGHAT, FQNNGV. The CDR3 region is CASSPGLSNEQFF. The CDR3 nucleotides read TGTGCCAGCAGCCCAGGACTTTCAAATGAGCAGTTCTTC. Based on the CDR3 plus reference TRBV11-2 and TRBJ2-1, the full variable domain is EAGVAQSPRYKIIEKRQSVAFWCNPISGHATLYWYQQILGQGPKLLIQFQNNGVVDDSQLPKDRFSAERLKGVDSTLKIQPAKLEDSAVYLCASSPGLSNEQFFGPGTRLTVL.

The genes are TRBV27 and TRBJ2-3, with TRBD2 identical over 9 bases. This CDR3 is 18 amino acids long. Germline assignment: CDR1 MNHEY and CDR2 SMNVEV (reference sequence). The V and J ends lost 2 bases and 0 bases, in that order; junction bases with no gene match: 9. CDR3 in amino acids: CASSLRLAGYVSTDTQYF. CDR3 sequence (DNA): TGTGCCAGCAGTTTAAGGCTAGCGGGATACGTTAGCACAGATACGCAGTATTTT.

The sample holds a few counts of this clone. The V gene is TRBV24-1, the J gene TRBJ2-3; 7 bases map to TRBD2. V was pared by 3 bases and J by 5 bases, with 4 bases of the junction left unmatched. CDR3 length: 14 residues. The germline V gene encodes CDR1 KGHDR and CDR2 SFDVKD. In DNA form, the CDR3 reads TGTGCCACCAGTGATATGATAGCGGGAGATACGCAGTATTTT. As protein: CATSDMIAGDTQYF.